The table lists the clone carrying this TCR beta chain with a few counts. These data are taken from a study of T-cell memory formation after mild COVID-19. For the study at large: TCR clusters were mostly confined to one donor each.

The V and J ends lost 6 bases and 6 bases respectively, with 14 bases between them. The CDR3 has 14 amino acids. In TCRdb, the 5' RACE reads were re-called with MiXCR into one record per CDR3 protein. Here the sample spans 120,000 to 150,000 distinct CDR3 sequences, approximately 21% being singletons. This receptor was identified in an adult woman who had mild COVID-19 (a few samples of this study predate the infection). Cell type and time point are not known. This sequence joins TRBV12-3 or TRBV12-4 and TRBJ1-4; D uncertain. Sequencing was carried out using PBMCs or a T cell subset sorted from them (not recorded which). The CDR3 sequence: CASSEKGIYEKLFF. The CDR3 DNA follows: TGTGCCAGCAGCGAAAAGGGAATTTATGAAAAACTGTTTTTT.